This paragraph covers one T cell receptor beta chain sequence. The antigen remains undetermined. The V gene's germline CDR1 is MNHEY and CDR2 SVGAGI. Trimming shortened V by 6 bases and J by 4 bases, and 13 bases separated the two germline ends. CDR3 length equals 14 residues. The repertoire was sequenced with immunoSEQ multiplex PCR; TCRdb's copy has only in-frame clones and lacks some. Altogether about 15,000 clones are present, about 43% being singletons, with the ten largest covering over 6%. The data derive from a study of siplizumab effects on memory and regulatory T cells. Coculturing at 37°C lasted 6 days for the mixed lymphocyte reaction cells.

Source material: CFSE-low (dividing) CD4+ T cells sorted from an allogeneic mixed lymphocyte reaction. V gene TRBV6-5 combines with J gene TRBJ1-5, with D tentatively TRBD1 (5 bases). This sequence was found in a human donor in good health; the cells came from an allogeneic mixed lymphocyte reaction. Some clones in this sample may be carry-over from other donors' samples. The CDR3 protein is CASSSERGNQPQHF. As DNA, the CDR3 is TGTGCCAGCAGCTCGGAAAGGGGTAATCAGCCCCAGCATTTT.